This passage covers 26 T cell receptor beta chains from one sample sequenced in a study of cytomegalovirus exposure and HLA in healthy donors. In the PCR, 60 Vbeta and 13 Jbeta primers were used. The protocol was immunoSEQ multiplex PCR, while the TCRdb copy is restricted to in-frame clones and leaves out a portion. The data show approximately 110,000 clones, with over 70% seen just once and around 3.7% held by the top ten. Sequencing was carried out using PBMCs. The receptor source for this set is a woman aged 40 to 55 in good health and CMV-seronegative.

The DNA of the CDR3 is TGTGCCATCAGGAGGGGGCGGGACAACGAGCAGTACTTC. It yields the protein CAIRRGRDNEQYF. V is TRBV10-3 and J is TRBJ2-5, with a weak D call TRBD1 (7 bases). Judging by the DNA end, TRBJ2-7 fits better; the J call may be wrong. The CDR3 contains 13 residues. Germline CDR1 and CDR2: ENHRY and SYGVKD.

This clone has just one count. The genes are TRBV11-2 and TRBJ2-1; TRBD2 matches 9 bases. The trim removed 6 bases at V and 4 bases at J, leaving 4 bases unmatched. From germline, CDR1 is SGHAT and CDR2 FQNNGV. This CDR3 region has 14 residues. The CDR3 nucleotides read TGTGCCAGCAGACCGACTAGCGGATACAATGAGCAGTTCTTC. Translated: CASRPTSGYNEQFF.

The CDR3 DNA is TGTGCCAGCAGTGAAAACAGGGGAAGAGGCTACACCTTC. Encoded protein: CASSENRGRGYTF. The gene calls are TRBV6-1 and TRBJ1-2, with TRBD1 matching over 7 bases. Looked up from germline, CDR1 is MNHNS and CDR2 is SASEGT. This CDR3 has 13 residues. Trimming cost V 2 bases and J 8 bases; bases outside gene matches: 5.

The chain joins TRBV4-3 to TRBJ2-6, with 7 bases that match TRBD1. From germline, CDR1 is LGHNA and CDR2 YSLEER. The CDR3 has 20 residues. Trimming removed 0 bases from V and 0 bases from J; junction bases left unmatched: 11. This CDR3 is CASSQDRWTGRNSGANVLTF. In nucleotides, the CDR3 is TGCGCCAGCAGCCAAGATAGGTGGACAGGAAGAAACTCTGGGGCCAACGTCCTGACTTTC.

CDR3 loop: CASSPARGAQYF. CDR3 DNA sequence: TGTGCCAGCAGCCCAGCCCGGGGAGCCCAGTACTTC. The V call is TRBV7-2, the J call TRBJ2-5; D might be TRBD2 (5 bases). V was shortened by 5 bases and J by 9 bases, with 13 bases between the two germline ends. Germline assignment: CDR1 SGHTA and CDR2 FQGNSA. CDR3 length: 12 residues.

This clone was recorded a few times. This rearrangement joins TRBV27 to TRBJ1-5; D possibly corresponds to TRBD1 (6 bases). The CDR3 runs to 14 residues. Germline loops: CDR1 MNHEY, CDR2 SMNVEV (reference sequence). Trimming left V 2 bases short and J 2 bases short, with 7 bases between. In DNA form, the CDR3 reads TGTGCCAGCAGTTTAGCAGGGGGCAATCAGCCCCAGCATTTT. This translates into CASSLAGGNQPQHF.

The V call is TRBV28, the J call TRBJ2-1, with 9 bases identical to TRBD2. Germline V lookup: CDR1 MDHEN, CDR2 SYDVKM. The CDR3 has 16 residues. The junction had 7 bases not matched to a gene; V was cut back by 2 bases and J by 5 bases. This CDR3 is CASSLIAGASNNEQFF. CDR3 sequence (DNA): TGTGCCAGCAGTTTAATAGCGGGAGCATCAAACAATGAGCAGTTCTTC. Full variable domain (remainder filled in from reference TRBV28 and TRBJ2-1): DVKVTQSSRYLVKRTGEKVFLECVQDMDHENMFWYRQDPGLGLRLIYFSYDVKMKEKGDIPEGYSVSREKKERFSLILESASTNQTSMYLCASSLIAGASNNEQFFGPGTRLTVL.

The chain combines TRBV6-1 with TRBJ2-6; 12 bases align to TRBD1. CDR1 is MNHNS, CDR2 SASEGT, per germline. The CDR3 sequence is 21 residues long. V was pared by 1 base and J by 4 bases, with 14 bases of the junction left unmatched. The chain's CDR3 is CASSEGKSAGQGAGGANVLTF. In nucleotides, the CDR3 is TGTGCCAGCAGTGAAGGTAAGTCGGCGGGACAGGGGGCGGGCGGGGCCAACGTCCTGACTTTC.

This chain links TRBV9 with TRBJ2-7; TRBD1 matches 7 bases. Germline V gives CDR1 SGDLS, CDR2 YYNGEE. With 3 bases clipped from V and 5 bases from J, the junction kept 11 bases outside the gene matches. This CDR3 has 15 residues. The CDR3 loop is CASSASDRVYHEQYF. CDR3 sequence (DNA): TGTGCCAGCAGCGCTTCTGACAGGGTCTACCACGAGCAGTACTTC.

The count of this clone is one. The V call is TRBV4-2, the J call TRBJ1-6, with 8 bases lining up with TRBD1. Germline V gives CDR1 LGHNA, CDR2 YNFKEQ. The CDR3 is 15 amino acids. The J segment lost 5 bases and the V segment lost 6 bases, leaving 6 bases of the junction unmatched. The CDR3 region is CASRQDRVDNSPLHF. The CDR3 bases are TGTGCCAGCAGACAGGACAGGGTGGATAATTCACCCCTCCACTTT.

CDR3 sequence: CASSLSLGGPSSYNSPLHF. The CDR3 DNA sequence: TGTGCCAGCAGTTTATCTCTGGGGGGACCGAGCTCCTATAATTCACCCCTCCACTTT. The V call is TRBV27, the J call TRBJ1-6, with D possibly matching TRBD1 (5 bases). V dropped 0 bases and J dropped 0 bases, with 15 bases sitting between them. This CDR3 region has 19 residues. CDR1 is MNHEY and CDR2 is SMNVEV in the germline V gene (reference sequence).

The chain is built from TRBV10-3 and TRBJ2-7; possible D gene TRBD2, 5 bases. Trimming took off 0 bases at V and 4 bases at J, with 16 bases between the two ends. Germline V gene data show CDR1 as ENHRY and CDR2 as SYGVKD. The CDR3 extends over 16 amino acids. The CDR3 DNA reads as TGTGCCATCAGTGAGTCGAGTTGGGAGACGAGGTACGAGCAGTACTTC. Protein: CAISESSWETRYEQYF.

The rearrangement joins TRBV4-3 to TRBJ1-1, with TRBD1 as a possible D gene (5 bases). V lost 1 base, J lost 0 bases, and 9 bases lay in between. Per the germline V gene, CDR1 is LGHNA and CDR2 is YSLEER. The CDR3 spans 15 residues. Here the CDR3 DNA reads TGCGCCAGCAGCCAAGTGAAGGGGTTGAACACTGAAGCTTTCTTT. Translating gives CASSQVKGLNTEAFF.

The chain employs TRBV21-1 and TRBJ2-7; TRBD1, the D gene given by the table, was not confirmed from the DNA. TRBV21-1 corresponds to a pseudogene. CDR3 length: 16 residues. In nucleotides, the CDR3 is TGTGCCAGCAGCAAAGCGGGACAGGGGCGCTCCTACGAGCAGTACTTC. It yields the protein CASSKAGQGRSYEQYF.

This clone was detected only a few times. This chain connects TRBV7-3 to TRBJ1-1; 10 positions match TRBD1. CDR3 length: 15 residues. In germline, CDR1 is SGHTA, CDR2 FQGTGA. The V segment lost 5 bases and the J segment 4 bases; nucleotides outside the gene matches: 7. The CDR3 here is CASSPRQGAGTEAFF. CDR3 in DNA: TGTGCCAGCAGCCCTCGACAGGGGGCGGGCACTGAAGCTTTCTTT.

This clone was counted a few times. This rearrangement joins TRBV29-1 to TRBJ2-5, with D maybe TRBD2 (6 bases). Trimming took 6 bases from V and 1 from J, leaving 15 bases between them. This CDR3 contains 14 residues. Germline V gives CDR1 SQVTM, CDR2 ANQGSEA. The CDR3 coding sequence is TGCAGCGTCGTCCAACCTAGCGCCCAAGAGACCCAGTACTTC. Protein sequence: CSVVQPSAQETQYF.

The gene calls are TRBV7-8 and TRBJ1-6; D perhaps matches TRBD1 (5 bases). CDR1 SGHVS and CDR2 FQNEAQ come from the germline V gene. Trimming cost V 4 bases and J 1 base, with 8 bases left between them. The CDR3 is 15 amino acids. The CDR3 here is CASSSDSSYNSPLHF. For the CDR3, the DNA is TGTGCCAGCAGCTCCGACAGTTCCTATAATTCACCCCTCCACTTT.

V usage is TRBV19 and J usage is TRBJ1-4; a weak D match, TRBD1 (5 bases). Per germline, CDR1 LNHDA and CDR2 SQIVND (reference sequence). The CDR3 covers 15 residues. V was clipped by 5 bases and J by 8 bases, with 18 bases between them. The chain's CDR3 is CASSPSGRPEEKLFF. The CDR3 DNA sequence: TGTGCCAGTAGTCCTTCAGGGCGACCAGAAGAAAAACTGTTTTTT.

The CDR3 is CASSLISGGNTGELFF. CDR3 nucleotides: TGTGCCAGCAGTTTAATATCAGGGGGGAACACCGGGGAGCTGTTTTTT. The rearrangement joins TRBV28 to TRBJ2-2; 7 positions agree with TRBD1. CDR1 is MDHEN and CDR2 is SYDVKM in the germline V gene. The trim removed 2 bases at V and 1 base at J, leaving 4 bases unmatched. This CDR3 has 16 residues.

This clone was detected a few times. The chain links TRBV19 to TRBJ2-1; tentatively, D is TRBD1 (5 bases). Trimming stripped 3 bases from V and 0 bases from J, with 6 bases between. The CDR3 sequence is 14 residues long. CDR1 and CDR2 (germline): LNHDA, SQIVND (reference sequence). CDR3 coding DNA: TGTGCCAGTAGTATTAGGGGCTCCTACAATGAGCAGTTCTTC. Translating gives CASSIRGSYNEQFF.

CDR3 nucleotide sequence: TGTGCCAGCAGGGACACCCAACCCTACGAGCAGTACTTC. Its protein is CASRDTQPYEQYF. V and J are TRBV2 and TRBJ2-7; tentatively, D is TRBD1 (5 bases). Looked up from germline, CDR1 is SNHLY and CDR2 is FYNNEI. Trimming removed 6 bases at V and 2 bases at J, with 11 bases between. The CDR3 has 13 residues. The variable domain in full, completed from reference TRBV2 and TRBJ2-7, reads EPEVTQTPSHQVTQMGQEVILRCVPISNHLYFYWYRQILGQKVEFLVSFYNNEISEKSEIFDDQFSVERPDGSNFTLKIRSTKLEDSAMYFCASRDTQPYEQYFGPGTRLTVT.

This clone was picked up a small number of times. V and J are TRBV18 and TRBJ2-2; 10 bases agree with TRBD2. V trimming: 0 bases; J trimming: 10 bases; junction bases outside the gene matches: 5. The CDR3 consists of 15 residues. Germline V gene lookup returns CDR1 KGHSH and CDR2 LQKENI. Here the CDR3 reads CASSPPELAGKELFF. Written as DNA, the CDR3 is TGTGCCAGCTCACCACCGGAACTAGCGGGGAAGGAGCTGTTTTTT.

J is TRBJ1-5 and V is TRBV19; TRBD1 agrees at 9 bases. Per the germline V gene, CDR1 is LNHDA and CDR2 is SQIVND (reference sequence). The length of the CDR3 is 20 residues. The V segment lost 5 bases and the J segment 5 bases; nucleotides outside the gene matches: 22. The CDR3 spells CASSVGYGQGTPSRYQPQHF. CDR3 DNA: TGTGCCAGTAGTGTGGGTTATGGACAGGGGACGCCTAGCCGTTATCAGCCCCAGCATTTT.

J is TRBJ2-7 and V is TRBV30; 7 bases line up with TRBD2. The CDR3 consists of 12 residues. The germline gives CDR1 GTSNPN, CDR2 SVGIG (reference sequence). J gave up 7 bases and V 4 bases, and 7 bases lay outside the gene matches. The CDR3 protein is CAWTGGGREQYF. The DNA of the CDR3 is TGTGCCTGGACGGGGGGAGGGCGGGAGCAGTACTTC.

V and J are TRBV9 and TRBJ2-7, with 8 bases fitting TRBD1. Germline-derived CDR1 and CDR2 are SGDLS and YYNGEE. V trimming: 3 bases; J trimming: 5 bases; junction bases outside the gene matches: 7. The CDR3 spans 14 residues. CDR3 DNA sequence: TGTGCCAGCAGCGCCGACAGGGGTTGGGACGAGCAGTACTTC. It encodes CASSADRGWDEQYF.

The chain couples TRBV5-4 to TRBJ2-5; 13 positions agree with TRBD2. Germline CDR1 reads SGHNT; CDR2 reads YYREEE (reference sequence). V shed 2 bases, J shed 2 bases, and the junction held 9 bases outside the gene matches. The CDR3 is 18 amino acids. This chain's CDR3 is CASSLGLAGENCQETQYF. CDR3 nucleotides: TGTGCCAGCAGCTTAGGACTAGCGGGGGAGAATTGTCAAGAGACCCAGTACTTC.